This TCR beta chain was profiled in a study of cytomegalovirus exposure and HLA in healthy donors (dated by TCRdb to the late 2010s). Study-wide context: In an earlier analysis of 450 to 750 of the donors, under 300 Gb of sequence data and roughly 100 million unique TCR beta sequences from about 190 million T cells were reported. An early release that covered some 640 HLA-typed donors contained around 300 gigabases of sequencing data and some 87 million unique TCR sequences. Of the 350 to 450 genotyped donors, roughly 80% were placed in the genetic ancestry cluster associated with self-reported Caucasian donors. The study aimed to test whether signatures of past pathogen exposure could be identified by cataloging public T cell receptors. The study profiled the T cell repertoires of 500 to 800 subjects by immunosequencing and related them to cytomegalovirus serostatus. In addition to the first cohort of about 650 subjects, a separate validation cohort of 120 different subjects was used. High-throughput TCR immunosequencing, statistical association of individual TCRs with disease status, and machine learning were combined to predict cytomegalovirus infection status. To study patterns of TCR occurrence, a later analysis re-analyzed previously published TCR beta repertoires from more than 550 donors and added high-resolution HLA genotyping. Rather than drawing on any new phenotypic data, the later analysis identified candidate immune exposures from TCR beta sequences and the way those sequences occurred across donors. An earlier analysis of 587 of the donors used high-throughput TCR beta sequencing to judge whether each TCR beta V gene segment behaved as functional or pseudogenic. Donor age, sex, ethnicity and CMV serostatus were compiled together with the repertoire data. In a later genetic analysis, genome-wide SNP genotypes for about 60% of the 666 donors were used, and that subset was treated as a discovery cohort. All discovery cohort repertoires had been generated on a single sequencing platform. HLA typing included class I and class II loci at four-digit resolution. Typing coverage differed by locus: A, B, C, DRB1 and DQB1 were typed in roughly 620-640 donors, DQA1 in about 550, DPA1 in 600 to 610, and DPB1 in 450 to 490. Because of strong linkage in the cohort, five DR-DQ haplotypes were treated as single units for association and clustering. Across about 380 genotyped donors of the cohort, an average of approximately 220,000 unique TCR beta nucleotide sequences per donor were sequenced, and roughly 18% of those sequences were non-productive. Here is what the overall study found, with its caveats: Linkage disequilibrium might explain the correlated functional status among segregating V segments, but an unknown experimental factor could not be ruled out. Specific HLA alleles were associated with 15,000 to 20,000 TCR beta sequences at a false discovery rate of 0.05 in a later analysis. In an earlier analysis of under 600 of the donors, most TCR beta V segments were observed in productive rearrangements about 87% or about 30% of the time, broadly matching IMGT annotations. Because some donors lacked HLA typing at each locus, the association tests relied only on the typed subset. According to a later analysis, TCR association rates differed among HLA loci, with DRB1 alleles showing the most associated TCRs and HLA-C alleles showing the fewest. The 87-base-pair reads could not distinguish some IMGT-functional V segments, including TRBV6-2 and TRBV6-3, so those segments were excluded. Several of the top co-occurrence clusters appeared to be linked to parvovirus B19, influenza, CMV and Epstein-Barr virus, according to a later analysis. Roughly uniform sequencing depth across donors was assumed in presence/absence analyses, although this assumption may not hold. In a later analysis, most CMV-associated TCR beta chains were found to appear HLA-restricted, with HLA associations seemingly driven largely by CMV exposure. For the cohort, immune exposure information was limited to CMV serostatus. In the study, 150 to 200 TCR beta chains were listed as associated with cytomegalovirus. Cytomegalovirus status was reported to be diagnosed by the classifier with high specificity and sensitivity in both the original and validation cohorts. In a later genetic analysis, fewer N-insertions in productive TCRs were reported among donors in an Asian-associated ancestry cluster than the 666-donor mean. When HLA alleles, especially DR and DQ, strongly co-occurred, attributing TCR associations to individual alleles was difficult. A further reported finding was that TCR beta sequences accurately predicted the HLA-A and HLA-B alleles for most subjects in the first cohort. According to the authors, the approach could potentially be generalized to other disease states and immunological phenotypes. A cluster of highly shared sequence variants was judged likely to represent a technical artifact of the sequencing pipeline. V-gene and J-gene trimming of TCR beta chains was associated with a missense DCLRE1C variant in a later genetic analysis, and the association was replicated in an independent cohort. Most TCR sequences were observed very rarely across donors, whereas some public TCRs were present in many individuals. Because counts were too low, seventeen rarely observed V segments, including chromosome 9 orphons, were excluded from the earlier analysis of 587 of the donors. Compared with equally common non-associated chains, HLA-associated TCR beta chains in a later analysis were more clonally expanded and had lower generation probabilities. Only TCR beta chains were sequenced in this cohort, and the absence of alpha or paired-chain data limited detectable features. Three of the identified cytomegalovirus-associated TCR beta chains were confirmed in vitro to be specific for cytomegalovirus antigens.

Comments on this clone: What antigen it recognizes has not been identified. The record has no base qualities; no much larger clone is one base away.

The cohort consisted of 650 to 850 healthy bone marrow donors. Cohort members were all nominally healthy when sampled, although unrecorded immune exposures were likely present. The donor was CMV seropositive and was included in the group of 250 to 300 seropositive cohort members. A peripheral blood sample was collected from each donor, and TCR beta sequencing was performed on peripheral blood mononuclear cells. Genomic DNA was extracted from the blood cell samples with the Qiagen DNeasy Blood Extraction Kit. V drops 4 bases and J drops 5 bases, leaving 11 bases in between. Taken from the germline V gene (reference sequence), the CDR1 and CDR2 loops are SEHNR and FQNEAQ. Measured from the cysteine to the phenylalanine, the CDR3 is 14 residues long. Just the 42-base CDR3 DNA is kept, in frame starting at base 1. Libraries were built with the immunoSEQ multiplex PCR assay. A mixture of 60 forward primers for TCR Vbeta segments and 13 reverse primers for TCR Jbeta segments was used in the multiplex PCR. The CDR3 region of rearranged TCR beta genes was amplified from genomic DNA by a multiplex PCR assay. Amplified TCR beta libraries were sequenced as 87-base-pair reads on the Illumina HiSeq System. Per the source publication's procedure: A later analysis tallied around 80 million unique TCR beta chains across the 660 or so repertoires, and roughly 11 million of those chains were shared by two or more donors. Raw reads were error-corrected and collapsed into unique sequences with a nearest-neighbor algorithm that merged closely related sequences to remove PCR and sequencing errors. CDR3 sequences were aligned to IMGT reference sequences to assign V, D and J gene segments. For a sequence to be retained, a match of at least six nucleotides was required to both a V gene segment and a J gene segment. A rearrangement counted as productive if the CDR3 had no stop codons and remained in frame with V and J, and every other rearrangement counted as non-productive. Following IMGT convention, CDR3 was defined as the stretch from the second conserved V-encoded cysteine up to the conserved J-encoded phenylalanine. Sequences without an unambiguous match to a single V gene segment were excluded from the earlier analysis of approximately 560 of the donors. In an earlier analysis of some 590 of the donors, a V segment was called functional when productive rearrangements were above 56.7%, and segregating when the standard deviation between donors exceeded 5%. A statistical classification framework was built for diagnosing cytomegalovirus status from the catalog of TCR beta chain sequences. A later analysis assigned V and J genes by comparing TCR nucleotide sequences with IMGT/GENE-DB human TR gene sequences. In a later analysis, CDR3 sequences and most-parsimonious VDJ recombination scenarios were assigned using the TCRdist pipeline. In a later analysis, each TCR beta chain was defined by its CDR3 amino acid sequence together with its V-gene family, and reads lacking a unique V-gene family were excluded. As a way to deal with suspected cross-contamination and a sequencing artifact, a later analysis dropped 592 nucleotide sequences that were highly shared and had low generation probability. In a later analysis, a clonal expansion index for each public chain was calculated from normalized within-repertoire ranks of inferred template counts. In a later analysis, generation probabilities were computed with a VDJ recombination model fitted to out-of-frame rearrangements, and the resulting probabilities were checked against IGoR. A later analysis scored TCR-TCR, TCR-HLA and TCR-CMV co-occurrence with hypergeometric tests, applying a repertoire-size bias correction to TCR pairs. A later analysis estimated false discovery rates by permuting HLA or CMV assignments 20 times. In a later analysis, co-occurring TCRs were grouped using DBSCAN, and TCRdist sequence similarity was added for clustering within HLA-allele-positive subsets. Co-occurrence clustering excluded repertoires with fewer than 30,000 or more than 120,000 public chains, plus five with anomalous nucleotide sharing. This is the immuneACCESS table as TCRdb keeps it, with only in-frame sequences that have V and J called. A part of the clones is gone; compared with another copy, unresolved V genes explain less than half, and the rest is unexplained. The DNA was the basis for D and trimming; V, J and clone size are from that table. This sample holds 55,000 to 85,000 clones; 75% to 85% were observed only once. 7.8% of the sample is taken by the ten largest.

Sequencing was performed on PBMCs. The TCR sequence derives from a man aged 18 to 30 in good health and CMV-seropositive. Recombination joined TRBV7-9 with TRBJ1-4, with the identity of the D gene unclear. The sequenced DNA is TGTGCCAGCAGCTACGGGGTCAGCAATGAAAAACTGTTTTTT. The encoded protein is CASSYGVSNEKLFF.